This T cell receptor (beta chain) was recorded in a study of chemoradiotherapy in HPV16-positive cancers. The repertoire was sequenced with immunoSEQ multiplex PCR; TCRdb's copy has only in-frame clones and lacks some. The data contain roughly 29,000 clones, approximately 91% of them seen just once; the ten biggest clones take up 20% to 25%. The V gene's germline CDR1 is MNHEY and CDR2 SMNVEV (reference sequence). Trimming cost V 0 bases and J 6 bases; bases outside gene matches: 1. CDR3 length: 14 residues. The sequence was collected from a human donor with HPV-associated anogenital cancer. This chain joins TRBV27 and TRBJ2-5, with TRBD2 identical over 10 bases. The starting material was blood, obtained from a patient who underwent chemoradiotherapy. The chain's CDR3 is CASSLSGLAQTQYF. DNA of the CDR3: TGTGCCAGCAGTTTATCGGGACTAGCGCAGACCCAGTACTTC.